Listed here are 8 T cell receptor beta chains from one sample, sequenced in a study of shared clonotypes between healthy human individuals. TCRdb keeps only in-frame clones here, not all; method: immunoSEQ multiplex PCR. The repertoire holds some 2,000,000 clones, with 95% as singletons. Material: naive CD4+ T cells sorted from blood. Subset in this sample: CD45RA+ positively selected. The source is a man between 18 and 29 years old in good health.

In nucleotides, the CDR3 is TGTGCCAGCAGCTGGGGACAGGGGGAACAGCCCCAGCATTTT. Its protein product is CASSWGQGEQPQHF. The chain carries TRBV11-2 and TRBJ1-5, with 11 nucleotides matching TRBD1. J was trimmed by 7 bases and V by 4 bases; bases with no gene match: 3. The germline V gene encodes CDR1 SGHAT and CDR2 FQNNGV. The CDR3 is made up of 14 amino acids.

V gene TRBV9 combines with J gene TRBJ2-1, with 11 positions matching TRBD2. Losses at the gene ends were 4 bases for V and 4 bases for J; bases not matched to a gene: 7. Germline V lookup: CDR1 SGDLS, CDR2 YYNGEE. The CDR3 runs 16 residues. The CDR3 bases are TGTGCCAGCAGCTCCCAGGGGACTAGCGGATACAATGAGCAGTTCTTC. Translated: CASSSQGTSGYNEQFF.

The gene calls are TRBV2 and TRBJ1-5, with a possible D match to TRBD1 (6 bases). This CDR3 region has 14 residues. The germline V gene has CDR1 SNHLY and CDR2 FYNNEI. Trimming cost V 2 bases and J 6 bases, with 11 bases left between them. The CDR3 DNA is TGTGCCAGCAGTGAATTGGGGGACACTCAGCCCCAGCATTTT. It codes for CASSELGDTQPQHF.

The rearrangement links TRBV30 to TRBJ1-4; no definite D call. From germline, CDR1 is GTSNPN and CDR2 SVGIG (reference sequence). Trimming cost V 7 bases and J 8 bases, with 14 bases left between them. The CDR3 has 12 residues. The CDR3 DNA sequence: TGTGCCTTAGTCAGGTCGCCGGAAAAACTGTTTTTT. Translating it yields CALVRSPEKLFF.

In regard to this clone: A much larger clone lies a single base off, so this may be a read error. V is TRBV5-6 and J is TRBJ1-2, with 8 bases matching TRBD1. V was pared by 4 bases and J by 2 bases, with 4 bases of the junction left unmatched. This CDR3 region has 14 residues. Germline values: CDR1 SGHDT, CDR2 YYEEEE. CDR3 coding DNA: TGTGCCAGCAGCCCGGGACAGGTGAACTATGGCTACACCTTC. It yields the protein CASSPGQVNYGYTF.

The V and J genes are TRBV30 and TRBJ2-3, with D maybe TRBD2 (6 bases). The CDR3 totals 13 residues. Looked up from germline, CDR1 is GTSNPN and CDR2 is SVGIG (reference sequence). Trimming cost V 0 bases and J 9 bases, with 13 bases left between them. The CDR3 is CAWSVRKGRTQYF. As DNA, the CDR3 is TGTGCCTGGAGTGTACGGAAGGGGAGGACGCAGTATTTT.

The chain couples TRBV5-1 to TRBJ1-1; 7 nucleotides match TRBD1. CDR1 is SGHRS, CDR2 YFSETQ, per germline. V was clipped by 4 bases and J by 0 bases; unmatched bases: 6. CDR3 size: 15 residues. CDR3 in DNA: TGCGCCAGCAGCGCCAGGGGGAACATGAACACTGAAGCTTTCTTT. This codes for CASSARGNMNTEAFF.

V gene TRBV11-2 combines with J gene TRBJ2-7; weak D call: TRBD2 (5 bases). V was pared by 5 bases and J by 4 bases, with 12 bases between. CDR3 length: 13 amino acids. The germline gives CDR1 SGHAT, CDR2 FQNNGV. Written as DNA, the CDR3 is TGTGCCAGCAGCCCTCAGACTACTTACGAGCAGTACTTC. It translates to CASSPQTTYEQYF.